Each of the 3 T cell receptor beta chains below was sequenced from the same sample in a study of blood T cells in healthy people across ages. The authors ran a second PCR of 7 to 11 cycles using a sample-barcoded 5' primer and a J-beta primer mix. TCRdb re-analysed the 5' RACE reads in MiXCR, keeping a single row per CDR3 protein. The sample holds around 520,000 distinct CDR3 sequences, around a quarter seen once. These data are also associated with another study on T cells of mothers and their children.

The material sequenced was blood. These receptors were taken from a boy aged 2 to 9 in good health.

This clonotype has more than one count but fewer than ten. The chain joins TRBV7-9 to TRBJ2-5; no reliable D call. The germline V and J ends were trimmed by 2 bases and 11 bases, with 12 bases remaining between them. The CDR3 consists of 12 residues. Looked up from germline, CDR1 is SEHNR and CDR2 is FQNEAQ (reference sequence). The CDR3 region is CASSLSQLEQYF. The CDR3 DNA follows: TGTGCCAGCAGCTTAAGCCAGCTGGAGCAGTACTTC. The full variable domain, its missing parts supplied by reference TRBV7-9 and TRBJ2-5, is DTGVSQNPRHKITKRGQNVTFRCDPISEHNRLYWYRQTLGQGPEFLTYFQNEAQLEKSRLLSDRFSAERPKGSFSTLEIQRTEQGDSAMYLCASSLSQLEQYFGPGTRLLVL.

This chain connects TRBV7-9 to TRBJ1-1; no clear D gene. The CDR3 consists of 14 residues. Germline CDR1 SEHNR, CDR2 FQNEAQ (reference sequence). V lost 1 base, J lost 5 bases, and 11 bases lay in between. DNA of the CDR3: TGTGCCAGCAGCTTAGGCGGTAGGGAAACTGAAGCTTTCTTT. Residues: CASSLGGRETEAFF.

A few counts support this clonotype. The J gene is TRBJ1-2, the V gene TRBV20-1, with D possibly being TRBD1 (5 bases). The germline V and J ends were trimmed by 6 bases and 2 bases, with 13 bases remaining between them. The CDR3 loop spans 13 amino acids. Per the germline V gene, CDR1 is DFQATT and CDR2 is SNEGSKA (reference sequence). The CDR3 DNA is TGCAGTGCCCGGGAACAGGCCAACTATGGCTACACCTTC. Protein: CSAREQANYGYTF.